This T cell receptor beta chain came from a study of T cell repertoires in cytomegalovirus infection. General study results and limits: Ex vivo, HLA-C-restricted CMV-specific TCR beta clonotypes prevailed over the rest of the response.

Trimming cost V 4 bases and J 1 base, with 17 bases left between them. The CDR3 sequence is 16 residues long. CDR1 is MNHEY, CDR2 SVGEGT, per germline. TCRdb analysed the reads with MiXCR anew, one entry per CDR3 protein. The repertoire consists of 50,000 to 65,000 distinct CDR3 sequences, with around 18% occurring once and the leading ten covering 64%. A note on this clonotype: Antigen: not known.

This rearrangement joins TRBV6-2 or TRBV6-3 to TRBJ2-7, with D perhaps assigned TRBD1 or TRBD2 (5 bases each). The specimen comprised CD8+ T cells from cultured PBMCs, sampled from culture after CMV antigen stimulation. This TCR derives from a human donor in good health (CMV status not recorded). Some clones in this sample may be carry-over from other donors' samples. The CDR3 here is CASSSRGGTNSYEQYF. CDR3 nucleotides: TGTGCCAGCAGTTCCCGGGGCGGAACAAATTCCTACGAGCAGTACTTC.